This TCR beta chain is drawn from a study of response to subunit inactivated influenza vaccine. Whole-study findings and limits: With each seasonal influenza vaccination, the authors suggested, few new T cells are recruited.

In regard to this clonotype: What it binds is unknown.

Deletions cut 2 bases from V and 0 bases from J, with 10 bases between. The CDR3 covers 15 residues. Per the germline V gene, CDR1 is SGHTA and CDR2 is FQGNSA. TCRdb itself ran the RT-PCR reads through MiXCR, one entry per CDR3 protein. The sample shows around 520,000 distinct CDR3 sequences, 25% of them seen only once. The sequence came from a man aged 45-65 years who received an inactivated influenza vaccine. Sample: CD4+ T cells sorted from PBMCs, taken around 5 days after vaccination. The chain carries TRBV7-2 and TRBJ1-2; maybe TRBD1 (6 bases). Here the CDR3 DNA reads TGTGCCAGCAGCTTAACTACAGGGCCTAACTATGGCTACACCTTC. Its translation is CASSLTTGPNYGYTF.